The 7 T cell receptor beta chains in this list originate from one sample, sequenced in a study of cytomegalovirus exposure and HLA in healthy donors. The PCR made use of 60 Vbeta and 13 Jbeta primers. Method: immunoSEQ multiplex PCR; TCRdb's copy keeps in-frame clones and lacks some. The sample contains about 160,000 clones, 80% to 85% of which appear only once. Sample: PBMCs. These receptors were obtained from a girl aged 2-10 years in good health and CMV-seropositive.

J is TRBJ2-3 and V is TRBV11-2, with D perhaps matching TRBD2 (6 bases). The CDR3 covers 15 residues. V lost 7 bases and J lost 2, with 16 bases in between. The germline V gene encodes CDR1 SGHAT and CDR2 FQNNGV. The CDR3: CASTKPGEITDTQYF. The CDR3 region has the DNA TGTGCCAGCACCAAGCCGGGGGAGATCACAGATACGCAGTATTTT.

The chain employs TRBV6-5 and TRBJ1-2, with 8 bases fitting TRBD1. J gave up 7 bases and V 6 bases, and 7 bases lay outside the gene matches. CDR3 length: 13 amino acids. From germline, CDR1 is MNHEY and CDR2 SVGAGI. DNA of the CDR3: TGTGCCAGCAGGGAAGGGACAGGCTTTGGCTACACCTTC. This codes for CASREGTGFGYTF.

The genes are TRBV7-9 and TRBJ1-1; 7 bases match TRBD1. After removal of 1 base from V and 4 bases from J, the junction contained 6 bases not matched to a gene. Germline CDR1 SEHNR, CDR2 FQNEAQ (reference sequence). This CDR3 comprises 15 residues. For the CDR3, the DNA is TGTGCCAGCAGCTTAGTCCTCACAGGGGTCACTGAAGCTTTCTTT. This translates into CASSLVLTGVTEAFF. Using reference TRBV7-9 and TRBJ1-1 for the parts outside the CDR3, the full variable domain is DTGVSQNPRHKITKRGQNVTFRCDPISEHNRLYWYRQTLGQGPEFLTYFQNEAQLEKSRLLSDRFSAERPKGSFSTLEIQRTEQGDSAMYLCASSLVLTGVTEAFFGQGTRLTVV.

The chain links TRBV28 to TRBJ2-1; 9 positions match TRBD2. Per the germline V gene, CDR1 is MDHEN and CDR2 is SYDVKM. V was clipped by 6 bases and J by 6 bases; unmatched bases: 3. The CDR3 has 13 residues. CDR3 in amino acids: CASRRTSANEQFF. The CDR3 nucleotides are TGTGCCAGCAGACGGACTAGCGCCAATGAGCAGTTCTTC.

V usage is TRBV6-5 and J usage is TRBJ2-2; D perhaps matches TRBD1 (6 bases). The germline gives CDR1 MNHEY, CDR2 SVGAGI. V was pared by 6 bases and J by 5 bases, with 13 bases between. The length of the CDR3 is 14 residues. The CDR3 region has the DNA TGTGCCAGCAGGGTACAGGGCGGAACCGGGGAGCTGTTTTTT. Translating gives CASRVQGGTGELFF.

This chain joins TRBV30 and TRBJ2-7, with 10 bases that match TRBD1. CDR3 length equals 14 residues. Germline-derived CDR1 and CDR2 are GTSNPN and SVGIG (reference sequence). The J segment lost 6 bases and the V segment lost 3 bases, leaving 8 bases of the junction unmatched. CDR3 DNA sequence: TGTGCCTGGAGCGCAACCGGGACAGGGGTCGAGCAGTACTTC. This sequence encodes CAWSATGTGVEQYF.

Regarding this clone: One end of the junction varies from germline; a read error may be responsible. The chain couples TRBV7-9 to TRBJ1-2; 7 bases align to TRBD1. The germline gives CDR1 SEHNR, CDR2 FQNEAQ (reference sequence). The CDR3 has 12 amino acids. The CDR3 DNA sequence: TGTTCCAGCAGCTTAGAGGACAGGGGCTACACCTTC. Residues: CSSSLEDRGYTF.